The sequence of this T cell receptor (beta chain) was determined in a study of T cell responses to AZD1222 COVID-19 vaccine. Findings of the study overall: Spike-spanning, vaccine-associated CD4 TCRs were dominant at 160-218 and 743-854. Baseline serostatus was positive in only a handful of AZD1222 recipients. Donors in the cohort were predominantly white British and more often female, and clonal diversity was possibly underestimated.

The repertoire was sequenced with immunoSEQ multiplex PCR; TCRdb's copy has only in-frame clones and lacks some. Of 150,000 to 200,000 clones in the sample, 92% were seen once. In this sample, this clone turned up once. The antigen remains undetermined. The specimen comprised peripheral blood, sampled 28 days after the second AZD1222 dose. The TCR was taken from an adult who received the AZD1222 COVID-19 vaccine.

CDR3 sequence (DNA): TGTGCCAGCAGCGTAGTCGGACGGGGACAACTGTTTTTT. Amino acids: CASSVVGRGQLFF. The chain links TRBV9 to TRBJ1-4, with D possibly being TRBD1 (5 bases). Germline V gene sequence: CDR1 SGDLS, CDR2 YYNGEE. This CDR3 is built from 13 residues. The ends were cut back, 0 bases at V and 12 bases at J, with 12 bases in the middle.